One sample yielded the 27 T cell receptor beta chains listed below, sequenced in a study of blood T cell repertoires in COVID-19. TCRdb keeps only in-frame clones here, not all; method: immunoSEQ multiplex PCR. The table has some 100,000 clones, 70% to 90% seen once; the top ten hold approximately 18%. The sample comprised peripheral blood. The receptors stem from a human donor in a cohort sampled during active COVID-19.

This clone was seen a handful of times. The rearrangement links TRBV19 to TRBJ2-5; the match to TRBD1 covers 7 bases. CDR3 length: 13 amino acids. With V trimmed by 10 bases and J by 7 bases, 12 bases remained unmatched. Germline loops: CDR1 LNHDA, CDR2 SQIVND (reference sequence). The CDR3 bases are TGTGCCACCCTCGACAGGGTCGGAGTGACCCAGTACTTC. This codes for CATLDRVGVTQYF.

This clone has only one observation. V gene TRBV2 combines with J gene TRBJ2-1, with 8 positions matching TRBD2. The CDR3 is made up of 15 amino acids. Trimming removed 8 bases from V and 2 bases from J; junction bases left unmatched: 8. Per the germline V gene, CDR1 is SNHLY and CDR2 is FYNNEI. In DNA form, the CDR3 reads TGTGCCAGCCGCGACGTCGGGGGGGCCTACAATGAGCAGTTCTTC. Translated: CASRDVGGAYNEQFF.

The chain couples TRBV18 to TRBJ1-1; 8 bases line up with TRBD1. Looked up from germline, CDR1 is KGHSH and CDR2 is LQKENI. Trimming cost V 5 bases and J 5 bases; bases outside gene matches: 16. The CDR3 is 17 residues long. Written as DNA, the CDR3 is TGTGCCAGCTCATACCGCCAAAGGACAGGGCTGGGTACTGAAGCTTTCTTT. Amino acids: CASSYRQRTGLGTEAFF.

The J gene is TRBJ1-1, the V gene TRBV5-1; 7 positions match TRBD1. Germline lookup yields CDR1 SGHRS and CDR2 YFSETQ. Trimming cost V 3 bases and J 5 bases; bases outside gene matches: 4. The CDR3 covers 13 residues. Here the CDR3 reads CASSSGQRTEAFF. Written as DNA, the CDR3 is TGCGCCAGCAGCTCGGGACAGAGGACTGAAGCTTTCTTT.

The chain has TRBV7-2 and TRBJ2-5, with 10 positions matching TRBD2. J gave up 0 bases and V 1 base, and 8 bases lay outside the gene matches. CDR1 is SGHTA and CDR2 is FQGNSA in the germline V gene. The CDR3 consists of 18 residues. CDR3: CASSLGKRAGGYQETQYF. CDR3 coding DNA: TGTGCCAGCAGCTTAGGGAAGCGAGCGGGGGGGTACCAAGAGACCCAGTACTTC.

The chain combines TRBV7-2 with TRBJ2-7; TRBD2 matches 10 bases. The V gene's germline CDR1 is SGHTA and CDR2 FQGNSA. The V segment lost 1 base and the J segment 9 bases; nucleotides outside the gene matches: 9. The CDR3 is 15 residues long. Here the CDR3 reads CASSLGSAGGSSQYF. As DNA, the CDR3 is TGTGCCAGCAGCTTAGGATCAGCGGGGGGGTCCTCGCAGTACTTC. The variable domain in full, completed from reference TRBV7-2 and TRBJ2-7, reads GAGVSQSPSNKVTEKGKDVELRCDPISGHTALYWYRQSLGQGLEFLIYFQGNSAPDKSGLPSDRFSAERTGGSVSTLTIQRTQQEDSAVYLCASSLGSAGGSSQYFGPGTRLTVT.

V usage is TRBV7-9 and J usage is TRBJ1-3; D not resolved. CDR3 size: 16 residues. Trimming stripped 5 bases from V and 4 bases from J, with 18 bases between. Per the germline V gene, CDR1 is SEHNR and CDR2 is FQNEAQ (reference sequence). The CDR3 DNA is TGTGCCAGCAGCACCCAGAGGGTAGAGAGGGGAAACACCATATATTTT. Its translation is CASSTQRVERGNTIYF.

This sequence joins TRBV11-2 and TRBJ1-1, with D possibly matching TRBD1 (5 bases). This CDR3 has 13 amino acids. V was shortened by 7 bases and J by 2 bases, with 11 bases between the two germline ends. Germline CDR1 reads SGHAT; CDR2 reads FQNNGV. The DNA of the CDR3 is TGTGCCAGCACCCTCGGGGGAAACACTGAAGCTTTCTTT. Amino acid sequence: CASTLGGNTEAFF.

V is TRBV4-1 and J is TRBJ1-2, with TRBD1 matching 9 bases. V gave up 1 base and J gave up 2 bases; unmatched junction bases: 2. This CDR3 is 15 amino acids long. CDR1 MGHRA and CDR2 YSYEKL come from the germline V gene. The CDR3 DNA reads as TGCGCCAGCAGCCAAGGAGGGACAGGGAACTATGGCTACACCTTC. It translates to CASSQGGTGNYGYTF.

The chain couples TRBV6-2 or TRBV6-3 to TRBJ2-3; no clear D gene. The CDR3 runs to 13 residues. V lost 6 bases to trimming and J lost 4 bases, with 11 bases between them. The germline V gene encodes CDR1 MNHEY and CDR2 SVGEGT. The CDR3 loop reads CASSVTVADTQYF. The DNA of the CDR3 is TGTGCCAGCAGCGTAACGGTCGCAGATACGCAGTATTTT.

The chain is built from TRBV3-1 (or the pseudogene TRBV3-2) and TRBJ1-3, with D possibly TRBD1 on 5 matching bases. The V gene lost 0 bases and the J gene lost 5 bases, with 17 bases spanning the gap. Germline CDR1 and CDR2: LGHDT and YNNKEL (reference sequence). The CDR3 length is 17 residues. The CDR3 is CASSQDRVRARRNTIYF. CDR3 nucleotides: TGTGCCAGCAGCCAAGATCGCGTCAGGGCTCGAAGAAACACCATATATTTT.

The genes are TRBV3-1 (or the pseudogene TRBV3-2) and TRBJ2-7; TRBD1 is a possible D gene (6 bases). This CDR3 has 16 residues. The germline V and J ends were trimmed by 1 base and 6 bases, with 19 bases remaining between them. Germline V gives CDR1 LGHDT, CDR2 YNNKEL (reference sequence). DNA for the CDR3: TGTGCCAGCAGCCAAGCATCTGGCAGGGGCCGTACCGAGCAGTACTTC. Amino acids: CASSQASGRGRTEQYF.

This chain connects TRBV15 to TRBJ2-1; 7 bases match TRBD2. CDR1 and CDR2 from the germline V gene are LNHNV and YYDKDF (reference sequence). The CDR3 is 17 amino acids. V lost 2 bases and J lost 0; bases outside the gene matches: 7. CDR3 sequence reads: CATSRPGEGSSYNEQFF. The CDR3 DNA is TGTGCCACCAGCAGACCCGGGGAGGGTAGCTCCTACAATGAGCAGTTCTTC.

This clone was seen more than once but under ten times. The chain carries TRBV2 and TRBJ1-1; no firm D call. The V end was cut by 8 bases, the J end by 7 bases, with 17 bases between. The CDR3 loop spans 13 amino acids. The germline V gene has CDR1 SNHLY and CDR2 FYNNEI. CDR3 loop: CASGRETAHEAFF. The CDR3 DNA is TGTGCCAGCGGGAGAGAGACCGCCCATGAAGCTTTCTTT. The whole variable domain, remainder taken from reference TRBV2 and TRBJ1-1, is EPEVTQTPSHQVTQMGQEVILRCVPISNHLYFYWYRQILGQKVEFLVSFYNNEISEKSEIFDDQFSVERPDGSNFTLKIRSTKLEDSAMYFCASGRETAHEAFFGQGTRLTVV.

This clone was seen a single time. The rearrangement links TRBV19 to TRBJ1-2; possible D gene TRBD1, 6 bases. Trimming shortened V by 3 bases and J by 5 bases, and 16 bases separated the two germline ends. The CDR3 spans 15 residues. The V gene's germline CDR1 is LNHDA and CDR2 SQIVND (reference sequence). The CDR3 DNA reads TGTGCCAGTAGTATCCAGCCTTCAGGGGTTTATGGCTACACCTTC. This translates into CASSIQPSGVYGYTF.

The V call is TRBV12-3 or TRBV12-4, the J call TRBJ2-7; D may be TRBD1 (5 bases). The CDR3 is 13 amino acids. The V and J ends lost 2 bases and 2 bases respectively, with 7 bases between them. This CDR3 reads CASSLQGPYEQYF. In DNA form, the CDR3 reads TGTGCCAGCAGTTTACAGGGTCCCTACGAGCAGTACTTC.

The chain combines TRBV5-5 with TRBJ1-6; D is unclear. CDR3 length equals 16 residues. Per germline, CDR1 SGHKS and CDR2 YYEKEE (reference sequence). V lost 0 bases, J lost 4 bases, and 11 bases lay in between. Here the CDR3 reads CASSLGSGLYNSPLHF. The CDR3 nucleotides are TGTGCCAGCAGCTTGGGCTCTGGGCTATATAATTCACCCCTCCACTTT.

V usage is TRBV27 and J usage is TRBJ2-7, with TRBD2 matching 9 bases. Unmatched junction bases numbered 10, after V lost 6 bases and J lost 7 bases. There are 14 residues in the CDR3. The germline CDR1 and CDR2 sequences are MNHEY and SMNVEV (reference sequence). The CDR3 DNA reads as TGTGCCAGCAGCCTCGTAGCGGGGGCTGGAGAGCAGTACTTC. This sequence encodes CASSLVAGAGEQYF.

This chain connects TRBV4-2 to TRBJ1-5; D possibly corresponds to TRBD1 (5 bases). Germline assignment: CDR1 LGHNA and CDR2 YNFKEQ. This CDR3 spans 17 amino acids. Trimming left V 0 bases short and J 1 base short, with 13 bases between. Written as DNA, the CDR3 is TGTGCCAGCAGCCAAGATTGGGGGGGAGGCAGCAATCAGCCCCAGCATTTT. Translation: CASSQDWGGGSNQPQHF.

V usage is TRBV2 and J usage is TRBJ1-6; the D gene is possibly TRBD1 (5 bases). The V end was cut by 7 bases, the J end by 7 bases, with 14 bases between. Germline assignment: CDR1 SNHLY and CDR2 FYNNEI. There are 14 residues in the CDR3. The CDR3 region has the DNA TGTGCCAGCACCGGGGGGGACGGGAATTCACCCCTCCACTTT. It yields the protein CASTGGDGNSPLHF.

This clone was detected only once. The chain is built from TRBV13 and TRBJ2-1; weak D call: TRBD2 (6 bases). With 7 bases removed from V and 2 bases from J, the gap between germline ends came to 15 bases. This CDR3 comprises 15 residues. Germline V lookup: CDR1 PRHDT, CDR2 FYEKMQ (reference sequence). The CDR3 loop is CASKRAGRPYNEQFF. CDR3 nucleotide sequence: TGTGCCAGCAAAAGGGCAGGGAGGCCCTACAATGAGCAGTTCTTC.

The chain uses TRBV28 and TRBJ1-3, with 7 bases identical to TRBD1. The CDR3 consists of 15 residues. The junction had 6 bases not matched to a gene; V was cut back by 7 bases and J by 0 bases. Per germline, CDR1 MDHEN and CDR2 SYDVKM. The CDR3 bases are TGTGCCAGCATCGTAACAGGGGTCTCTGGAAACACCATATATTTT. Its translation is CASIVTGVSGNTIYF.

J is TRBJ2-2 and V is TRBV4-1; 7 bases match TRBD2. Losses at the gene ends were 0 bases for V and 4 bases for J; bases not matched to a gene: 8. Germline-derived CDR1 and CDR2 are MGHRA and YSYEKL. The CDR3 length is 17 residues. The CDR3 nucleotides are TGCGCCAGCAGCCAAGAGGGAGCGCCGGGGGGCACCGGGGAGCTGTTTTTT. This codes for CASSQEGAPGGTGELFF.

This chain links TRBV9 with TRBJ2-1, with D possibly TRBD1 on 6 matching bases. V lost 3 bases to trimming and J lost 0 bases, with 16 bases between them. Germline CDR1 reads SGDLS; CDR2 reads YYNGEE. CDR3 size: 17 residues. The CDR3 loop is CASSEGDGGVSYNEQFF. CDR3 in DNA: TGTGCCAGCAGCGAGGGGGACGGTGGGGTCTCCTACAATGAGCAGTTCTTC.

The V gene is TRBV13, the J gene TRBJ1-3; TRBD1 might be the D (6 bases). Per the germline V gene, CDR1 is PRHDT and CDR2 is FYEKMQ (reference sequence). The CDR3 contains 16 residues. Trimming stripped 2 bases from V and 4 bases from J, with 15 bases between. The CDR3 is CASSLRQGRSGNTIYF. In DNA, the CDR3 is TGTGCCAGCAGCTTACGGCAGGGGCGATCAGGAAACACCATATATTTT.

The chain is built from TRBV9 and TRBJ2-1; 7 positions agree with TRBD2. V lost 3 bases to trimming and J lost 8 bases; unmatched junction nucleotides: 8. This CDR3 comprises 14 residues. Germline V gives CDR1 SGDLS, CDR2 YYNGEE. The CDR3: CASSEPAGLHEQFF. CDR3 bases: TGTGCCAGCAGCGAGCCAGCGGGGTTGCATGAGCAGTTCTTC. Full variable domain (outside the CDR3, taken from reference TRBV9 and TRBJ2-1): DSGVTQTPKHLITATGQRVTLRCSPRSGDLSVYWYQQSLDQGLQFLIQYYNGEERAKGNILERFSAQQFPDLHSELNLSSLELGDSALYFCASSEPAGLHEQFFGPGTRLTVL.

This clone appeared a single time. The gene calls are TRBV27 and TRBJ1-4; TRBD1 matches at 7 bases. The length of the CDR3 is 14 residues. CDR1 MNHEY and CDR2 SMNVEV come from the germline V gene (reference sequence). Losses at the gene ends were 5 bases for V and 4 bases for J; bases not matched to a gene: 4. As DNA, the CDR3 is TGTGCCAGCAGTGACAGGGCTTTTAATGAAAAACTGTTTTTT. Translated: CASSDRAFNEKLFF. Supplemented by reference TRBV27 and TRBJ1-4, the full variable domain reads EAQVTQNPRYLITVTGKKLTVTCSQNMNHEYMSWYRQDPGLGLRQIYYSMNVEVTDKGDVPEGYKVSRKEKRNFPLILESPSPNQTSLYFCASSDRAFNEKLFFGSGTQLSVL.